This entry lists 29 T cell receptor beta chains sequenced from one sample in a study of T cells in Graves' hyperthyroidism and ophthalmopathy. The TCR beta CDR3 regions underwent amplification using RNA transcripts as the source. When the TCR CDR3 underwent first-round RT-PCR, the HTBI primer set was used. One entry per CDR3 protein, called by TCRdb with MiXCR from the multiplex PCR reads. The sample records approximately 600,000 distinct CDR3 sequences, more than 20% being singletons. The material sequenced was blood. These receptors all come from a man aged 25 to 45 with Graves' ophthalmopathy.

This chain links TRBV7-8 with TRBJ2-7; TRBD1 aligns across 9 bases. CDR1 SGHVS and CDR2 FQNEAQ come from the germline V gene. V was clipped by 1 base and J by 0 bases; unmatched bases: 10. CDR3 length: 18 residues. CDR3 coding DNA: TGTGCCAGCAGCTTAGTGCCTACAGGGACAGGGACCTCCTACGAGCAGTACTTC. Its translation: CASSLVPTGTGTSYEQYF.

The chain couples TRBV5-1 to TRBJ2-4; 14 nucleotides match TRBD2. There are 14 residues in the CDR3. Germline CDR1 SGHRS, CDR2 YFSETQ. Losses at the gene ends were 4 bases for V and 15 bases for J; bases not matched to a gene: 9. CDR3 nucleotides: TGCGCCAGCAGCCCCGGGACTAGCGGGAGTGGGTGGTACTTC. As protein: CASSPGTSGSGWYF. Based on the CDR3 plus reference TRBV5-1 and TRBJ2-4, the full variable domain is KAGVTQTPRYLIKTRGQQVTLSCSPISGHRSVSWYQQTPGQGLQFLFEYFSETQRNKGNFPGRFSGRQFSNSRSEMNVSTLELGDSALYLCASSPGTSGSGWYFGAGTRLSVL.

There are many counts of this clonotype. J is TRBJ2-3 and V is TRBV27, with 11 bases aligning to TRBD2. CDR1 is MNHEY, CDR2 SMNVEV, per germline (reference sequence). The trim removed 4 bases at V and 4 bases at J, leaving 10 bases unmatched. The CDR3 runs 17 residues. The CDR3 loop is CASSSHSGRAVADTQYF. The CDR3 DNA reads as TGTGCCAGCAGTTCCCATAGCGGGAGGGCCGTGGCAGATACGCAGTATTTT.

The CDR3 here is CASSQVGQGRETQYF. DNA of the CDR3: TGTGCCAGCAGCCAAGTTGGCCAGGGCAGGGAGACCCAGTACTTC. The chain is built from TRBV3-1 and TRBJ2-5; TRBD1 might be the D (5 bases). This CDR3 is built from 15 residues. Germline loops: CDR1 LGHDT, CDR2 YNNKEL (reference sequence). Trimming removed 1 base from V and 5 bases from J, with 14 bases in between.

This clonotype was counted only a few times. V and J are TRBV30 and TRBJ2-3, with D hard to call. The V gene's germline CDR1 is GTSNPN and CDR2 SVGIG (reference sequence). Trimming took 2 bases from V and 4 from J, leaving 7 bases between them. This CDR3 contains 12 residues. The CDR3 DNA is TGTGCCTGGAGTAAGAGCGCAGATACGCAGTATTTT. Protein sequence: CAWSKSADTQYF.

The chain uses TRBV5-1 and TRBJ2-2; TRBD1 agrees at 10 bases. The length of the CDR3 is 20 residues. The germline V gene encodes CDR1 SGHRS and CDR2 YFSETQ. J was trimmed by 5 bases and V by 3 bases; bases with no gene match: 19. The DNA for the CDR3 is TGCGCCAGCAGCTCCCGGGACAGGGGCGCTACAGGGCGACGTACCGGGGAGCTGTTTTTT. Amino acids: CASSSRDRGATGRRTGELFF.

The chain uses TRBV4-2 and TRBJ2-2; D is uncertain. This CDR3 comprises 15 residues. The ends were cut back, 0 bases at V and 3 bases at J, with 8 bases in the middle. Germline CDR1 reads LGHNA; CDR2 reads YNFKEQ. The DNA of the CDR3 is TGTGCCAGCAGCCAAGAACCAACCTACACCGGGGAGCTGTTTTTT. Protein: CASSQEPTYTGELFF.

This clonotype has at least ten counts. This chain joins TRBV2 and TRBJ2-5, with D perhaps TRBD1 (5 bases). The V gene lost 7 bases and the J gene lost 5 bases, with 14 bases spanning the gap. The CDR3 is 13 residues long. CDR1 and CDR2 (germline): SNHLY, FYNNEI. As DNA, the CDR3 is TGTGCCAGCATCCCGGACATTGTTGAGACCCAGTACTTC. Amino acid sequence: CASIPDIVETQYF.

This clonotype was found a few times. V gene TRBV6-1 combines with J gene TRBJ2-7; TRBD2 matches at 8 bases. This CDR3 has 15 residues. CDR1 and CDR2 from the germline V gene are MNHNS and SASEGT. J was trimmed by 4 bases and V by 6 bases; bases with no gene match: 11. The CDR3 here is CASSGGLDPRYEQYF. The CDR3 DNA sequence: TGTGCCAGCAGCGGGGGACTAGACCCCCGGTACGAGCAGTACTTC.

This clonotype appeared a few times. Written as DNA, the CDR3 is TGTGCCAGCAGCCTTGGGGCTAGCGGGAGGCCGAGCTCCTACGAGCAGTACTTC. Translating it yields CASSLGASGRPSSYEQYF. The rearrangement uses TRBV5-5 and TRBJ2-7, with 11 bases aligning to TRBD2. The CDR3 sequence is 18 residues long. Trimming removed 4 bases from V and 0 bases from J; junction bases left unmatched: 12. Germline CDR1 is SGHKS and CDR2 is YYEKEE (reference sequence).

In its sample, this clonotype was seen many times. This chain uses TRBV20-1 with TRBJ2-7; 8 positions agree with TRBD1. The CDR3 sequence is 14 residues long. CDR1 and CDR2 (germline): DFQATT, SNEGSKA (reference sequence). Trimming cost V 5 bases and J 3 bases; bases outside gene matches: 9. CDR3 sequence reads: CSAPAGQGIYEQYF. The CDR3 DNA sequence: TGCAGTGCTCCGGCCGGACAGGGAATCTACGAGCAGTACTTC.

CDR3 in DNA: TGTGCCAGCAGCACTCAAGGGGTTATAATGGGTTCACCCCTCCACTTT. Translating gives CASSTQGVIMGSPLHF. This chain connects TRBV7-2 to TRBJ1-6, with D maybe TRBD1 (5 bases). The CDR3 sequence is 16 residues long. From germline, CDR1 is SGHTA and CDR2 FQGNSA. The V gene lost 5 bases and the J gene lost 9 bases, with 20 bases spanning the gap. Full variable domain (rest looked up from reference TRBV7-2 and TRBJ1-6): GAGVSQSPSNKVTEKGKDVELRCDPISGHTALYWYRQSLGQGLEFLIYFQGNSAPDKSGLPSDRFSAERTGGSVSTLTIQRTQQEDSAVYLCASSTQGVIMGSPLHFGNGTRLTVT.

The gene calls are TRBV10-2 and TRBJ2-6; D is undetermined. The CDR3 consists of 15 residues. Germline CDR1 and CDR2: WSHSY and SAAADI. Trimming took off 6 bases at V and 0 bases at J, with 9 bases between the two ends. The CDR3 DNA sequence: TGCGCCAGCAGGGAACAGAGCTCTGGGGCCAACGTCCTGACTTTC. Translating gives CASREQSSGANVLTF.

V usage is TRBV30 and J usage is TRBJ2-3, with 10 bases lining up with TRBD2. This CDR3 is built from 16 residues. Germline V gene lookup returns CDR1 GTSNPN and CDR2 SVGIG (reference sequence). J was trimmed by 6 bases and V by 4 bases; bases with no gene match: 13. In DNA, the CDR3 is TGTGCCTGGACCCCGGAGCGGGAGGGCCCTTGGGATACGCAGTATTTT. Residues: CAWTPEREGPWDTQYF.

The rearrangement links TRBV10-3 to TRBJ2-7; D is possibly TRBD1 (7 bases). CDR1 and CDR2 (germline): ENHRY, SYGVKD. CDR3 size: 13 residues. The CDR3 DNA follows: TGTGCTGGAGGGGGCCGTAGCTCCTACGAGCAGTACTTC. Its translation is CAGGGRSSYEQYF.

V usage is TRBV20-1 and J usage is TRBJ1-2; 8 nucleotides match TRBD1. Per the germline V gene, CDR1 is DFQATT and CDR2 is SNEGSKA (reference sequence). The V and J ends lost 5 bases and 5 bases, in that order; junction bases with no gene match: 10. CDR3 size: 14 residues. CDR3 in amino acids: CSAYNSGGGYGYTF. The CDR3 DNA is TGCAGTGCTTACAATTCAGGGGGCGGGTATGGCTACACCTTC.

The CDR3 spells CASTSYREMNGRGSYEQYF. The DNA of the CDR3 is TGTGCCAGCACCTCCTACCGAGAAATGAATGGGAGAGGCTCCTACGAGCAGTACTTC. V gene TRBV7-9 combines with J gene TRBJ2-7, with a possible D match to TRBD2 (5 bases). The CDR3 consists of 19 residues. Germline V CDR1 and CDR2: SEHNR, FQNEAQ (reference sequence). Trimming removed 7 bases from V and 0 bases from J, with 28 bases in between.

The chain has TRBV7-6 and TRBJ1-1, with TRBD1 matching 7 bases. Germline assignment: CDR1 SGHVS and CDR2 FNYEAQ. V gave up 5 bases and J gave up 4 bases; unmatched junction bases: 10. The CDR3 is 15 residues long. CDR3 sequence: CASSPSTGLGTEAFF. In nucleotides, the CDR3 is TGTGCCAGCAGCCCGTCGACAGGGTTGGGCACTGAAGCTTTCTTT.

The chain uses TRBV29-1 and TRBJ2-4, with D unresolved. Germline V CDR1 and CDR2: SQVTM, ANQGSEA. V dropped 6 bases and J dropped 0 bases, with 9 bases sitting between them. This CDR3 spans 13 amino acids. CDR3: CSVARVAKNIQYF. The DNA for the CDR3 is TGCAGCGTCGCGCGAGTAGCCAAAAACATTCAGTACTTC.

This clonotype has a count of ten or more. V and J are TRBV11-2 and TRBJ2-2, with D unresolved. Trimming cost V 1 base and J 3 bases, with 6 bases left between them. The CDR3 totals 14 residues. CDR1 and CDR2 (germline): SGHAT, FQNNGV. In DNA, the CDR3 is TGTGCCAGCAGCTTAGCCGTGGACACCGGGGAGCTGTTTTTT. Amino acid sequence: CASSLAVDTGELFF.

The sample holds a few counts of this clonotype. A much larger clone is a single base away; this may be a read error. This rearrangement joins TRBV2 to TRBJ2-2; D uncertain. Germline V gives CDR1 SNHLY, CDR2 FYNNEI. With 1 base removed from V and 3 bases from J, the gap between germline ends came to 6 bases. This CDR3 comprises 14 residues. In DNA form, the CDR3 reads TGTGCCAGCAGTGAAGGGTCGGACACCGGGGAGCTGTTTTTT. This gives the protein CASSEGSDTGELFF.

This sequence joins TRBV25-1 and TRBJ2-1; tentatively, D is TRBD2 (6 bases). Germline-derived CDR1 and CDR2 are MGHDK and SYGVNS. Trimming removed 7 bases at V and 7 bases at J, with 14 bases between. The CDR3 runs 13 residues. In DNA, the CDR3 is TGTGCCAGCAACAACGGCGGAGGGAATGAGCAGTTCTTC. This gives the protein CASNNGGGNEQFF.

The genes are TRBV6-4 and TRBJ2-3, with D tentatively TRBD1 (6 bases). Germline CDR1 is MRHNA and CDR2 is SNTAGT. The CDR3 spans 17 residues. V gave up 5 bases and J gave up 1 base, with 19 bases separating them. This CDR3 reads CASSRTEDIRGTDTQYF. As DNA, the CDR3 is TGTGCCAGCAGTCGGACAGAGGATATACGTGGCACAGATACGCAGTATTTT.

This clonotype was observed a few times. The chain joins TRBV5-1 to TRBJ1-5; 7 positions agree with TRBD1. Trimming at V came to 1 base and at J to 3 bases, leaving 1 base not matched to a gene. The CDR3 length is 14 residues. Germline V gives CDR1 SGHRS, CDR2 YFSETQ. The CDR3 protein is CASSLTGDNQPQHF. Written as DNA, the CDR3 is TGCGCCAGCAGCTTGACAGGGGACAATCAGCCCCAGCATTTT.

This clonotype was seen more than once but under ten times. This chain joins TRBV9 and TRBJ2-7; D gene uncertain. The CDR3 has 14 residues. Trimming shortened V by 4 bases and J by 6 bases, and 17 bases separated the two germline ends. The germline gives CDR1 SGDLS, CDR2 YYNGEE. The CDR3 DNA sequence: TGTGCCAGCAGCAGTACCGGGCCCGCCCCCGAGCAGTACTTC. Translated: CASSSTGPAPEQYF.

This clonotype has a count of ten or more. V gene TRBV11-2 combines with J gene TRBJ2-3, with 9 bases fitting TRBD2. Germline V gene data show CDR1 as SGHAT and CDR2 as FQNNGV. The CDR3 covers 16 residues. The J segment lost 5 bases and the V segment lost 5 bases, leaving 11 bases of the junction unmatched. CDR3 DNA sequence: TGTGCCAGCAGCGGTGGGTCTAGCGGGGTGGAAGATACGCAGTATTTT. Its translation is CASSGGSSGVEDTQYF.

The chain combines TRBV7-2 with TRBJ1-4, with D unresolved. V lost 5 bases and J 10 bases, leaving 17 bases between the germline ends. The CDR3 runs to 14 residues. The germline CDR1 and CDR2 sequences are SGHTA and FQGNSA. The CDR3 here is CASSLPDGEGKLFF. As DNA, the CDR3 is TGTGCCAGCAGCCTACCAGACGGTGAAGGAAAACTGTTTTTT.

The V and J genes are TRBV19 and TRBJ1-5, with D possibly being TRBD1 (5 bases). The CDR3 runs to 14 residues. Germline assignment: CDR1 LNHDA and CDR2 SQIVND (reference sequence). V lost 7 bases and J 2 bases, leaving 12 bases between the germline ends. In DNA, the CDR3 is TGTGCCAGTAAAGGCGGCAGGGGCAATCAGCCCCAGCATTTT. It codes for CASKGGRGNQPQHF.

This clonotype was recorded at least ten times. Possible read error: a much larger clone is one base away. The DNA of the CDR3 is TGTGCCAGCAGCACCGGGACAGGGGGCAATCAGCCCCAGCATTTT. Translating gives CASSTGTGGNQPQHF. This chain links TRBV5-8 with TRBJ1-5; 10 bases are a match to TRBD1. Germline loops: CDR1 SGHTS, CDR2 YDEGEE. CDR3 length: 15 amino acids. V was pared by 4 bases and J by 2 bases, with 3 bases of the junction left unmatched.